Here is one T cell receptor (beta chain) with its context. Antigen specificity is unknown. With 3 bases removed from V and 4 bases from J, the gap between germline ends came to 12 bases. CDR1 is MNHNS and CDR2 is SASEGT in the germline V gene. This CDR3 has 15 residues. Produced via immunoSEQ multiplex PCR; TCRdb's table is partial and in-frame only. The data contain about 99,000 clones, approximately 91% of them seen just once; the ten biggest clones take up approximately 18%. The data stem from a study of T cell responses to AZD1222 COVID-19 vaccine. Whole-study findings and limits: Unmutated variant regions are reportedly the target of nearly half of TCRs that are spike-specific. Mostly white British, mostly female donors; authors suggested clonal diversity may be underestimated.

V and J are TRBV6-1 and TRBJ1-4, with D possibly matching TRBD1 (5 bases). The input for sequencing was peripheral blood, taken on day 0 of AZD1222 vaccination. The origin of this receptor is an adult in good health. CDR3 in amino acids: CASSEGGRFNEKLFF. CDR3 sequence (DNA): TGTGCCAGCAGTGAGGGGGGACGGTTTAATGAAAAACTGTTTTTT.